This T cell receptor beta chain was documented in a study of cytomegalovirus exposure and HLA in healthy donors. Whole-study context: Among about 380 genotyped donors, around 80% fell in the Caucasian-associated ancestry cluster.

In the PCR, 60 Vbeta and 13 Jbeta primers were used. Sequenced by immunoSEQ multiplex PCR; TCRdb stores in-frame clones only, minus some. The table has over 200,000 clones, roughly 82% seen once; the top ten hold roughly 5.5%. The CDR3 loop spans 14 amino acids. Germline V gene lookup returns CDR1 SEHNR and CDR2 FQNEAQ (reference sequence). V lost 2 bases to trimming and J lost 8 bases, with 15 bases between them. This sequence was found in a man aged 40-49 years in good health and CMV-seropositive. This chain links TRBV7-9 with TRBJ1-2; D not certain. Sequencing was done on a sample of PBMCs. The CDR3 region is CASSLTELEGGYTF. The CDR3, as DNA: TGTGCCAGCAGCTTAACGGAGCTGGAGGGAGGCTACACCTTC.